The 22 T cell receptor beta chains below were found in one sample sequenced in a study of blood T cells in healthy people across ages. Next came a second PCR, run for about 7 to 12 cycles, which used a sample-barcoded 5' primer along with a J-beta primer mix. TCRdb re-derived calls from the 5' RACE reads in MiXCR, one entry per CDR3 protein. The table records approximately 780,000 distinct CDR3 sequences, around a quarter of them present only once. This same sample was also part of a study on T cells of mothers and their children.

Sequenced material: blood. Source of these receptors: a boy aged 5-17 years in good health.

This clonotype was counted a few times. The rearrangement uses TRBV30 and TRBJ2-6, with D unclear. The germline V and J ends were trimmed by 0 bases and 0 bases, with 9 bases remaining between them. From germline, CDR1 is GTSNPN and CDR2 SVGIG (reference sequence). This CDR3 has 16 amino acids. CDR3 residues: CAWSVVALSGANVLTF. The CDR3, as DNA: TGTGCCTGGAGTGTAGTGGCGCTCTCTGGGGCCAACGTCCTGACTTTC.

This rearrangement joins TRBV11-2 to TRBJ1-4, with TRBD1 as a possible D gene (6 bases). Per germline, CDR1 SGHAT and CDR2 FQNNGV. CDR3 length equals 14 residues. The V end lost 4 bases, the J end lost 11 bases, and 17 bases lay between the germline ends. The CDR3 nucleotides read TGTGCCAGCAGCTCAATAGGGGGTCGGGGGAAACTGTTTTTT. Translation: CASSSIGGRGKLFF.

The chain has TRBV12-3 or TRBV12-4 and TRBJ2-4; D unresolved. The CDR3 is 13 residues long. V shed 6 bases and J shed 8 bases, with 14 bases lying between them. Written as DNA, the CDR3 is TGTGCCAGCAGCCCCCTTACTCGGGACATTCAGTACTTC. Amino acid sequence: CASSPLTRDIQYF.

This clonotype was observed a few times. CDR3 sequence (DNA): TGTGCCAGCAGCTTAATGGCGGGGGTGGGAATCAATGAGCAGTTCTTC. Translating gives CASSLMAGVGINEQFF. The chain links TRBV7-3 to TRBJ2-1; TRBD2 agrees at 7 bases. V trimming: 1 base; J trimming: 6 bases; junction bases outside the gene matches: 9. Germline V gene sequence: CDR1 SGHTA, CDR2 FQGTGA. The CDR3 has 16 amino acids.

Points on this clonotype: The junction does not match germline at one end; this may be a read error. This chain connects TRBV13 to TRBJ2-7; 12 nucleotides agree with TRBD1. The length of the CDR3 is 16 residues. CDR1 PRHDT and CDR2 FYEKMQ come from the germline V gene (reference sequence). CDR3 bases: TGTGCCAGCAGCACCGTGGGGACAGGGGGCTCCCACGAGCAGTACTTC. Its translation: CASSTVGTGGSHEQYF.

The chain joins TRBV7-3 to TRBJ2-1, with 7 bases that match TRBD1. The last part of the DNA fits TRBJ2-5 better; the J call may be wrong. Germline CDR1 SGHTA, CDR2 FQGTGA. This CDR3 has 14 amino acids. The CDR3 reads CASSLDDRAGTQYF. CDR3 in DNA: TGTGCCAGCAGCCTTGACGACAGGGCGGGGACCCAGTACTTC.

This clonotype was seen only a few times. The rearrangement links TRBV9 to TRBJ2-7; D could derive from TRBD1 or TRBD2 (6 bases each). V was cut by 0 bases and J by 6 bases, with 10 bases left in between. The CDR3 sequence is 13 residues long. The V gene's germline CDR1 is SGDLS and CDR2 YYNGEE. CDR3 residues: CASSVVEGGEQYF. As DNA, the CDR3 is TGTGCCAGCAGCGTAGTGGAGGGGGGCGAGCAGTACTTC.

The chain's CDR3 is CASSPPAGEYEKLFF. The CDR3 coding sequence is TGCGCCAGCAGCCCTCCCGCAGGGGAGTACGAAAAACTGTTTTTT. The rearrangement links TRBV4-1 to TRBJ1-4, with D possibly being TRBD1 (6 bases). Trimming stripped 4 bases from V and 8 bases from J, with 17 bases between. Germline CDR1 is MGHRA and CDR2 is YSYEKL. This CDR3 comprises 15 residues.

This clonotype appeared many times. The rearrangement joins TRBV2 to TRBJ2-4, with D perhaps matching TRBD1 or TRBD2 (6 bases each). From germline, CDR1 is SNHLY and CDR2 FYNNEI. There are 16 residues in the CDR3. The V and J ends lost 8 bases and 0 bases respectively, with 17 bases between them. The CDR3 reads CASQEGELLAKNIQYF. As DNA, the CDR3 is TGTGCCAGCCAGGAGGGGGAATTACTAGCCAAAAACATTCAGTACTTC. The complete variable domain, with remaining parts taken from reference TRBV2 and TRBJ2-4, reads EPEVTQTPSHQVTQMGQEVILRCVPISNHLYFYWYRQILGQKVEFLVSFYNNEISEKSEIFDDQFSVERPDGSNFTLKIRSTKLEDSAMYFCASQEGELLAKNIQYFGAGTRLSVL.

This CDR3 is CASSLDLYNEQFF. Here the CDR3 DNA reads TGCGCCAGCAGCTTGGATCTATACAATGAGCAGTTCTTC. The J gene is TRBJ2-5, the V gene TRBV5-1; the D is unclear. The DNA end favors TRBJ2-1, so the J call may be wrong. In germline, CDR1 is SGHRS, CDR2 YFSETQ. This CDR3 region has 13 residues.

The rearrangement joins TRBV28 to TRBJ2-5, with D perhaps TRBD2 (6 bases). Germline values: CDR1 MDHEN, CDR2 SYDVKM. V shed 5 bases and J shed 5 bases, with 18 bases lying between them. The CDR3 has 15 residues. CDR3 bases: TGTGCCAGCAGTGGCGGGGCGGGTTTCCCGGAGACCCAGTACTTC. Its translation is CASSGGAGFPETQYF.

This clonotype was counted a single time. The rearrangement joins TRBV12-3 or TRBV12-4 to TRBJ2-3; unclear D gene. The CDR3 is 16 residues long. The V end was cut by 3 bases, the J end by 7 bases, with 20 bases between. Here the CDR3 reads CASSLVVATRQNTQYF. CDR3 nucleotides: TGTGCCAGCAGTTTGGTGGTAGCCACCCGCCAGAATACGCAGTATTTT.

This clonotype was detected a few times. This chain joins TRBV6-5 and TRBJ2-5; no clear D gene. V was shortened by 3 bases and J by 5 bases, with 13 bases between the two germline ends. The length of the CDR3 is 14 residues. Germline CDR1 is MNHEY and CDR2 is SVGAGI. The CDR3 DNA reads as TGTGCCAGCAGTTATCGGCAGTTCGGTGAGACCCAGTACTTC. Amino acid sequence: CASSYRQFGETQYF.

Here the CDR3 reads CASSLAAAWGYTF. Written as DNA, the CDR3 is TGTGCCAGCAGCTTAGCTGCAGCCTGGGGCTACACCTTC. The rearrangement links TRBV11-2 to TRBJ1-2; D unclear. V was trimmed by 1 base and J by 8 bases, leaving 11 bases between them. There are 13 residues in the CDR3. Germline V lookup: CDR1 SGHAT, CDR2 FQNNGV.

About this clonotype: The junction departs from germline at one end; a sequencing error may be responsible. The CDR3 DNA reads TGTGCCAGCAGCGATCGGGGATCATTATTCTTC. It translates to CASSDRGSLFF. The rearrangement links TRBV2 to TRBJ2-5, with a tentative D call TRBD2 (5 bases). Germline CDR1 is SNHLY and CDR2 is FYNNEI. The CDR3 runs to 11 residues.

The gene calls are TRBV28 and TRBJ1-2; TRBD1 agrees at 8 bases. This CDR3 region has 14 residues. The V and J ends lost 6 bases and 5 bases, in that order; junction bases with no gene match: 8. Germline V gene data show CDR1 as MDHEN and CDR2 as SYDVKM. DNA of the CDR3: TGTGCCAGCAGCCCCGGGACAGGTCGATATGGCTACACCTTC. It encodes CASSPGTGRYGYTF.

This clonotype was detected only a few times. The chain joins TRBV11-2 to TRBJ1-5, with D perhaps matching TRBD1 (5 bases). The CDR3 sequence is 15 residues long. V was cut by 2 bases and J by 6 bases, with 14 bases left in between. Germline CDR1 and CDR2: SGHAT and FQNNGV. CDR3 loop: CASSLNPGAGQPQHF. The CDR3 DNA reads as TGTGCCAGCAGCTTAAACCCCGGGGCAGGTCAGCCCCAGCATTTT.

V and J are TRBV11-3 and TRBJ2-6; D may be TRBD2 (5 bases). The CDR3 is 14 residues long. The V gene's germline CDR1 is SGHNT and CDR2 YENEEA. Trimming pared 8 bases from V and 1 base from J, leaving 9 bases between. Here the CDR3 reads CASGRRSGANVLTF. The DNA of the CDR3 is TGTGCCAGCGGCAGGAGGTCTGGGGCCAACGTCCTGACTTTC.

There are a few counts of this clonotype. The genes are TRBV10-3 and TRBJ2-5, with D possibly called TRBD1 or TRBD2 (5 bases each). Trimming took 4 bases from V and 5 from J, leaving 14 bases between them. Germline CDR1 and CDR2: ENHRY and SYGVKD. The CDR3 is 14 amino acids. CDR3 sequence (DNA): TGTGCCATCAGTGTAGGGGACCGAGGGGAGACCCAGTACTTC. Its protein product is CAISVGDRGETQYF.

This clonotype has more than one count but fewer than ten. This rearrangement joins TRBV28 to TRBJ2-3; D ambiguous. Germline CDR1 is MDHEN and CDR2 is SYDVKM. With 4 bases removed from V and 4 bases from J, the gap between germline ends came to 3 bases. CDR3 length: 11 amino acids. The CDR3: CASSYPDTQYF. The DNA of the CDR3 is TGTGCCAGCAGTTATCCAGATACGCAGTATTTT.

This clonotype was observed at least ten times. This sequence joins TRBV18 and TRBJ1-2, with 10 bases identical to TRBD1. The trim removed 3 bases at V and 4 bases at J, leaving 2 bases unmatched. CDR3 length equals 14 residues. Germline CDR1 and CDR2: KGHSH and LQKENI. In DNA, the CDR3 is TGTGCCAGCTCACCGGGACAGGGGCTCTATGGCTACACCTTC. The encoded protein is CASSPGQGLYGYTF.

This clonotype was found a few times. The J gene is TRBJ1-5, the V gene TRBV27; D gene uncertain. This CDR3 comprises 15 residues. The germline V gene encodes CDR1 MNHEY and CDR2 SMNVEV (reference sequence). V was cut by 2 bases and J by 2 bases, with 10 bases left in between. The CDR3 loop reads CASSLNSWGNQPQHF. The DNA for the CDR3 is TGTGCCAGCAGTTTAAACTCCTGGGGCAATCAGCCCCAGCATTTT.